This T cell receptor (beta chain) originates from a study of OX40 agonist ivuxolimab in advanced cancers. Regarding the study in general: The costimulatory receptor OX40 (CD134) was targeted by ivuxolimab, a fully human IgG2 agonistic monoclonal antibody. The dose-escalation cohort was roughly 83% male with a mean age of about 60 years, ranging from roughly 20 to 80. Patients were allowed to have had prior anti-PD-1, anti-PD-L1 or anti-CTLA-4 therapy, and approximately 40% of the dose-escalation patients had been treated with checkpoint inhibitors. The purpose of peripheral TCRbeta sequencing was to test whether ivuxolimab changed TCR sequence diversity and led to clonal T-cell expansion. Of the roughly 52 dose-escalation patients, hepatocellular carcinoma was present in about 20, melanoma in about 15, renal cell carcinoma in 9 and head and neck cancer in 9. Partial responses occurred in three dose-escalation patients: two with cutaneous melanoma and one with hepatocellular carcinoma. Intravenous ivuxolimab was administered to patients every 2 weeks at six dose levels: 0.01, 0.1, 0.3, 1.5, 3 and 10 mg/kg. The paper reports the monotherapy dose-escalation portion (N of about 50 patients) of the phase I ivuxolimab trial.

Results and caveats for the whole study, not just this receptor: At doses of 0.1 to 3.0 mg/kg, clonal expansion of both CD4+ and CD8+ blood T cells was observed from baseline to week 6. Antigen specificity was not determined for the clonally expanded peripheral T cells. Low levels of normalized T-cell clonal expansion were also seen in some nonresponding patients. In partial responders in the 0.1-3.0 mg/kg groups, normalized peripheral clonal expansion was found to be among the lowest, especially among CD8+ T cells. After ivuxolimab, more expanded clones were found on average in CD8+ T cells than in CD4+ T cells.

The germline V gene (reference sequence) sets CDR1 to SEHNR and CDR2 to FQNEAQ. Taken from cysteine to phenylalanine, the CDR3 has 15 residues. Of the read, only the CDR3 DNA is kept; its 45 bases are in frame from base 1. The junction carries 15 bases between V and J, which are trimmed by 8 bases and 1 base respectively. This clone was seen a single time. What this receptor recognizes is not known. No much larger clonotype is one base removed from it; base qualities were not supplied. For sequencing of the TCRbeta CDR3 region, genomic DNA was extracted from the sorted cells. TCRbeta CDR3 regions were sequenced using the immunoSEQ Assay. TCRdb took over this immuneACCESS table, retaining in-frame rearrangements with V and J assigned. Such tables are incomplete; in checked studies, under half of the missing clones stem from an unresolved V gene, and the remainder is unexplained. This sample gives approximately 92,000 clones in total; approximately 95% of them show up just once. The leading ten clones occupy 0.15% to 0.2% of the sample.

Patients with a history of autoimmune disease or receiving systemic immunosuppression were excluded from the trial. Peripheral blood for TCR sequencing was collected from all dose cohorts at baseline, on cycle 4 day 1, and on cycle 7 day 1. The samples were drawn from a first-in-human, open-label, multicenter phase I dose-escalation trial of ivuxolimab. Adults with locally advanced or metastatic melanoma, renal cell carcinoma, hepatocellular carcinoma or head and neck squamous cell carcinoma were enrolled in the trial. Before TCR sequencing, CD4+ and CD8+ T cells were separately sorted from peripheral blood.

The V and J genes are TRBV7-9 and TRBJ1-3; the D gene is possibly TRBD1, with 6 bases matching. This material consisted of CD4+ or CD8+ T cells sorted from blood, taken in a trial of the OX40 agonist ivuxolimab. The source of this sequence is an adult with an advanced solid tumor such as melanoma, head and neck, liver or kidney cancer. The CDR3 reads CASARGLTSGNTIYF. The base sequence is TGTGCCAGCGCACGGGGGCTCACGTCTGGAAACACCATATATTTT.